This is a list of T cell receptor beta chains from one sample in a study. TCRdb reprocessed the multiplex PCR reads with MiXCR, giving one entry per CDR3 protein. Found here are some 2,000 distinct CDR3 sequences, around a sixth of them singletons; the top ten hold 25% to 30%. The sequenced sample was Tregs sorted from blood. Receptor source: a female donor with breast cancer. The conserved cysteine and the conserved F or W are not part of the CDR3 here. A D gene is named only where the DNA matches it firmly.

.	TRBV12-3/TRBV12-4	TRBJ1-2	ASSQTGNYGYT
.	TRBV12-3/TRBV12-4	TRBJ1-2	ASSLDGNYGYT
.	TRBV12-3/TRBV12-4	TRBJ1-2	ASSRQGLNNYGYT
.	TRBV12-3/TRBV12-4	TRBJ1-2	ASSYGGDHNYGYT
.	TRBV12-3/TRBV12-4	TRBJ1-2	ASSIGGADYGYT
.	TRBV12-3/TRBV12-4	TRBJ1-2	ASSLGTGPSGYT
.	TRBV12-3/TRBV12-4	TRBJ1-2	ASSLEQGNYGYT
.	TRBV12-3/TRBV12-4	TRBJ1-2	ASSLHQGQGGYT
.	TRBV12-3/TRBV12-4	TRBJ1-2	ASTSNYGYT
.	TRBV12-3/TRBV12-4	TRBJ1-2	ASSLTVIYGYT
.	TRBV12-3/TRBV12-4	TRBJ1-2	ASSLRRAANYGYT
TRBD1	TRBV12-3/TRBV12-4	TRBJ1-2	ASSFGTANYGYT
.	TRBV12-3/TRBV12-4	TRBJ1-1	ASSFMRFEAF
.	TRBV12-3/TRBV12-4	TRBJ1-2	ASRPAYRGRSYGYT